The 20 T cell receptor beta chains reported below all come from one sample, sequenced in a study of early T cells in non-severe SARS-CoV-2 infection. Using its own MiXCR run on the 5' RACE reads, TCRdb lists one record per CDR3 protein. The data contain tens of thousands of distinct CDR3 sequences, 13% of them singletons. Sequenced: whole blood. These receptor sequences come from an adult who was a healthcare worker with PCR-confirmed SARS-CoV-2 infection or an uninfected control (not recorded which).

This clonotype was counted many times. CDR3 DNA: TGTGCCTGGAGCGGGGACTTGAAGAATCAGCCCCAGCATTTT. Translating it yields CAWSGDLKNQPQHF. V gene TRBV30 combines with J gene TRBJ1-5, with D possibly being TRBD1 (5 bases). Between the trimmed V and J ends, which lost 3 bases and 4 bases, there was a span of 13 bases. The CDR3 length is 14 residues. Per the germline V gene, CDR1 is GTSNPN and CDR2 is SVGIG (reference sequence).

This clonotype was seen ten or more times. The chain carries TRBV5-1 and TRBJ2-1, with TRBD2 matching 7 bases. The CDR3 spans 16 residues. V trimming: 0 bases; J trimming: 0 bases; junction bases outside the gene matches: 3. CDR1 is SGHRS, CDR2 YFSETQ, per germline. CDR3: CASSLAGGSSYNEQFF. The CDR3 DNA follows: TGCGCCAGCAGCTTGGCCGGCGGGAGCTCCTACAATGAGCAGTTCTTC.

This clonotype was seen ten or more times. The chain carries TRBV29-1 and TRBJ2-5; the D is unclear. The CDR3 has 13 residues. CDR1 is SQVTM, CDR2 ANQGSEA, per germline. V was clipped by 1 base and J by 1 base, with 7 bases between them. The CDR3 DNA reads TGCAGCGTTGAAGTTGTACTCCAAGAGACCCAGTACTTC. Translation: CSVEVVLQETQYF.

The table lists this clonotype with many counts. CDR3 loop: CSAVSGSIWGAFF. CDR3 coding DNA: TGCAGTGCTGTCTCGGGGTCGATTTGGGGAGCTTTCTTT. The chain combines TRBV20-1 with TRBJ1-1, with unresolved D. The CDR3 contains 13 residues. V was trimmed by 5 bases and J by 10 bases, leaving 20 bases between them. CDR1 is DFQATT and CDR2 is SNEGSKA in the germline V gene (reference sequence).

The sample holds a few counts of this clonotype. The chain recombines TRBV20-1 with TRBJ2-1; 8 positions agree with TRBD1. The CDR3 is made up of 14 amino acids. Germline lookup yields CDR1 DFQATT and CDR2 SNEGSKA (reference sequence). Losses at the gene ends were 1 base for V and 6 bases for J; bases not matched to a gene: 5. CDR3 in DNA: TGCAGTGCTAGAGGGCAGGGGGCGCCCAATGAGCAGTTCTTC. Translation gives CSARGQGAPNEQFF.

There are many counts of this clonotype. CDR3 protein: CASSAQGAVGTEAFF. The DNA of the CDR3 is TGTGCCAGCAGCGCTCAGGGGGCGGTGGGCACTGAAGCTTTCTTT. This sequence joins TRBV7-8 and TRBJ1-1, with 8 bases lining up with TRBD1. This CDR3 is 15 amino acids long. The V segment lost 5 bases and the J segment 4 bases; nucleotides outside the gene matches: 9. Germline V lookup: CDR1 SGHVS, CDR2 FQNEAQ. Full variable domain (missing parts from reference TRBV7-8 and TRBJ1-1): GAGVSQSPRYKVAKRGQDVALRCDPISGHVSLFWYQQALGQGPEFLTYFQNEAQLDKSGLPSDRFFAERPEGSVSTLKIQRTQQEDSAVYLCASSAQGAVGTEAFFGQGTRLTVV.

This clonotype has ten or more counts. The CDR3 spells CSAGSGASYNEQFF. Here the CDR3 DNA reads TGCAGTGCTGGCAGCGGGGCCTCCTACAATGAGCAGTTCTTC. The V call is TRBV20-1, the J call TRBJ2-1, with TRBD2 identical over 7 bases. V lost 5 bases, J lost 0 bases, and 4 bases stayed unmatched. CDR3 size: 14 residues. In germline, CDR1 is DFQATT, CDR2 SNEGSKA (reference sequence).

This clonotype occurred many times. The chain uses TRBV15 and TRBJ2-7, with TRBD1 matching over 9 bases. V dropped 8 bases and J dropped 0; count of bases not matched to a gene: 5. The CDR3 loop spans 14 amino acids. CDR1 is LNHNV and CDR2 is YYDKDF in the germline V gene (reference sequence). CDR3 sequence: CATRDRDSSYEQYF. CDR3 in DNA: TGTGCCACCCGGGACAGGGACAGCTCCTACGAGCAGTACTTC.

The V gene is TRBV18, the J gene TRBJ1-2; D may be TRBD1 (6 bases). V gave up 6 bases and J gave up 2 bases, with 13 bases separating them. Germline values: CDR1 KGHSH, CDR2 LQKENI. The length of the CDR3 is 14 residues. The CDR3 reads CASSPDRTNYGYTF. The CDR3 DNA reads as TGTGCCAGCTCTCCTGACAGGACAAACTATGGCTACACCTTC.

The chain joins TRBV27 to TRBJ1-2; a possible D gene is TRBD1 (5 bases). CDR1 and CDR2 from the germline V gene are MNHEY and SMNVEV (reference sequence). The V end was cut by 6 bases, the J end by 0 bases, with 17 bases between. The CDR3 extends over 16 amino acids. For the CDR3, the DNA is TGTGCCAGCAGGGGCGGGGCAGGTCGGACTAACTATGGCTACACCTTC. It translates to CASRGGAGRTNYGYTF.

By share of the sample, this clonotype is medium-sized. The chain links TRBV20-1 to TRBJ2-7; TRBD2 might be the D (5 bases). The germline V and J ends were trimmed by 0 bases and 2 bases, with 11 bases remaining between them. The germline V gene encodes CDR1 DFQATT and CDR2 SNEGSKA (reference sequence). This CDR3 spans 14 amino acids. CDR3 DNA sequence: TGCAGTGCTAGAGATCAGTGGCGGGCCTACGAGCAGTACTTC. Translation: CSARDQWRAYEQYF.

The V call is TRBV18, the J call TRBJ2-2; D uncertain. The germline CDR1 and CDR2 sequences are KGHSH and LQKENI. The CDR3 runs to 15 residues. Between the trimmed V and J ends, which lost 5 bases and 1 base, there was a span of 11 bases. The CDR3 region has the DNA TGTGCCAGCTCATCCTTTCAGCTGAACACCGGGGAGCTGTTTTTT. Translating it yields CASSSFQLNTGELFF.

This clonotype was observed a handful of times. Here the CDR3 reads CASHYAAGVNTGELFF. The CDR3 DNA is TGCGCCAGCCACTATGCTGCGGGAGTGAACACCGGGGAGCTGTTTTTT. The chain has TRBV5-1 and TRBJ2-2; 7 nucleotides line up with TRBD2. This CDR3 spans 16 amino acids. V lost 7 bases, J lost 1 base, and 10 bases stayed unmatched. Germline CDR1 is SGHRS and CDR2 is YFSETQ.

This clonotype occurred many times. The chain employs TRBV20-1 and TRBJ2-7; 10 bases line up with TRBD2. Trimming at V came to 3 bases and at J to 7 bases, leaving 9 bases not matched to a gene. CDR1 and CDR2 (germline): DFQATT, SNEGSKA (reference sequence). This CDR3 spans 14 amino acids. CDR3 in DNA: TGCAGTGCTAGGGGAACTAGCGGGGAAGGGGAGCAGTACTTC. This gives the protein CSARGTSGEGEQYF.

This clonotype came up many times. This chain connects TRBV7-2 to TRBJ1-2, with no clear D. Germline V gene sequence: CDR1 SGHTA, CDR2 FQGNSA. V was clipped by 2 bases and J by 1 base, with 11 bases between them. This CDR3 is built from 15 residues. The CDR3 protein is CASSLIPGINYGYTF. In DNA, the CDR3 is TGTGCCAGCAGCTTAATCCCGGGAATTAACTATGGCTACACCTTC. The full variable domain, completed using reference TRBV7-2 and TRBJ1-2, is GAGVSQSPSNKVTEKGKDVELRCDPISGHTALYWYRQSLGQGLEFLIYFQGNSAPDKSGLPSDRFSAERTGGSVSTLTIQRTQQEDSAVYLCASSLIPGINYGYTFGSGTRLTVV.

There are many counts of this clonotype. This chain links TRBV6-4 with TRBJ2-3; a possible D gene is TRBD2 (8 bases). CDR3 length: 17 residues. The germline gives CDR1 MRHNA, CDR2 SNTAGT. The V end was cut by 6 bases, the J end by 2 bases, with 21 bases between. CDR3 sequence reads: CASSQGGGGQDTDTQYF. CDR3 DNA sequence: TGTGCCAGCAGCCAAGGGGGCGGGGGGCAGGACACAGATACGCAGTATTTT.

In its sample, this clonotype was seen a few times. V usage is TRBV9 and J usage is TRBJ2-7, with D tentatively TRBD2 (5 bases). The V end lost 0 bases, the J end lost 6 bases, and 7 bases lay between the germline ends. The CDR3 is 12 amino acids. Looked up from germline, CDR1 is SGDLS and CDR2 is YYNGEE. The CDR3 sequence is CASSVDAGEQYF. The CDR3 nucleotides read TGTGCCAGCAGCGTAGACGCGGGCGAGCAGTACTTC.

This clonotype was seen at least ten times. This chain joins TRBV5-1 and TRBJ1-1; no definite D call. The CDR3 consists of 14 residues. In germline, CDR1 is SGHRS, CDR2 YFSETQ. V was cut by 0 bases and J by 6 bases, with 12 bases left in between. The CDR3 region has the DNA TGCGCCAGCAGCTTGGCCACTATTGTTGCTGAAGCTTTCTTT. This gives the protein CASSLATIVAEAFF.

V is TRBV12-3 or TRBV12-4 and J is TRBJ1-5; D gene unclear. The CDR3 is 13 amino acids. The V end lost 6 bases, the J end lost 0 bases, and 6 bases lay between the germline ends. In nucleotides, the CDR3 is TGTGCCAGCAGCGAATATAGCAATCAGCCCCAGCATTTT. Protein sequence: CASSEYSNQPQHF.

At least ten counts were recorded for this clonotype. This chain connects TRBV3-1 to TRBJ1-1; 9 nucleotides match TRBD1. V dropped 3 bases and J dropped 3; count of bases not matched to a gene: 5. CDR1 and CDR2 (germline): LGHDT, YNNKEL (reference sequence). The CDR3 runs 15 residues. CDR3 nucleotide sequence: TGTGCCAGCAGCCATAGCGGACAGGGGCACACTGAAGCTTTCTTT. It translates to CASSHSGQGHTEAFF.